Sequencing of this T cell receptor (beta chain) was carried out in a study of cytotoxic CD8 clonotypes in ibrutinib-treated CLL. Study-level findings and limits: Timing of sampling differed between sustained-remission and progressing patients. Clonality was higher at ibrutinib response and returned toward baseline at progression. Baseline clonality, higher than in age-matched healthy donors, tracked circulating CD8+ T-cell counts.

Measured with immunoSEQ multiplex PCR; TCRdb has only the in-frame clones, and not every one. Among approximately 190,000 clones listed, 75% to 80% were seen once. The V end lost 8 bases, the J end lost 3 bases, and 20 bases lay between the germline ends. CDR1 is MDHEN and CDR2 is SYDVKM in the germline V gene. The CDR3 runs to 15 residues. Of note for this clone: Its target is unknown.

Extraction of around 1.9 micrograms of genomic DNA from cryopreserved PBMCs supplied material for TCR beta libraries. Sample: PBMCs, taken after 12 months of ibrutinib treatment. The sequence was obtained from a human donor with chronic lymphocytic leukemia. The rearrangement links TRBV28 to TRBJ2-7; maybe TRBD2 (5 bases). The CDR3 protein is CASATRLLGGYEQYF. CDR3 DNA sequence: TGTGCCAGCGCAACACGGCTCCTCGGAGGCTACGAGCAGTACTTC.